This TCR beta chain appears in the sequencing data of a study of cytomegalovirus exposure and HLA in healthy donors. Overall study: Unique TCRs numbering approximately 80 million, obtained from HLA-typed donors, made up an early data release. Notes on the study in general: The HLA-A and HLA-B alleles of most subjects were reportedly predicted accurately from TCR beta sequences.

The PCR used 60 Vbeta and 13 Jbeta primers. The repertoire was sequenced with immunoSEQ multiplex PCR; TCRdb's copy has only in-frame clones and lacks some. The repertoire holds some 130,000 clones, with around 70% as singletons. On this clone: The target antigen is unknown.

Germline values: CDR1 MDHEN, CDR2 SYDVKM. With 4 bases removed from V and 0 bases from J, the gap between germline ends came to 10 bases. The CDR3 length is 15 residues. Nominal health characterized the donors when sampled, though unrecorded immune exposures were likely. The receptor comes from a human donor in good health. Sequencing was done on a sample of PBMCs. This chain uses TRBV28 with TRBJ1-3, with D perhaps matching TRBD1 (6 bases). This CDR3 is CASSSGQSSGNTIYF. The CDR3 DNA is TGTGCCAGCAGTTCCGGACAGAGCTCTGGAAACACCATATATTTT.